Listed below are T cell receptor beta chains from one sample, sequenced in a study of shared clonotypes between healthy human individuals. Libraries were prepared by immunoSEQ multiplex PCR; TCRdb keeps only in-frame clonotypes and omits some of them. The repertoire holds about a million clones, about 75% seen once, with 1.4% to 1.5% in the top ten. Sequenced material: memory CD4+ T cells sorted from blood. The receptor source for this set is a man in his late teens or twenties in good health. CDR3s leave out the opening cysteine and the closing phenylalanine or tryptophan. Fields, in order: V gene, J gene, CDR3 protein.

v_call: TRBV5-6; j_call: TRBJ2-2; cdr3_aa: ASSPRTGELF
v_call: TRBV7-2; j_call: TRBJ2-7; cdr3_aa: ASSLDTSGNYEQY
v_call: TRBV11-2; j_call: TRBJ1-1; cdr3_aa: ASSLGRGRKNTEAF
v_call: TRBV5-6; j_call: TRBJ1-6; cdr3_aa: ASSLVRGDGAV
v_call: TRBV5-4; j_call: TRBJ2-1; cdr3_aa: ASSWIATGYNEQF
v_call: TRBV19; j_call: TRBJ1-4; cdr3_aa: ASSASDATNEKLF
v_call: TRBV20-1; j_call: TRBJ2-3; cdr3_aa: SARATDTQY
v_call: TRBV5-4; j_call: TRBJ2-6; cdr3_aa: ASSLAGGRIPSGANVLT
v_call: TRBV9; j_call: TRBJ2-6; cdr3_aa: ASSVWGSGANVLT
v_call: TRBV5-4; j_call: TRBJ2-5; cdr3_aa: ASSLARTQETQY
v_call: TRBV18; j_call: TRBJ1-1; cdr3_aa: ASSPVTRGTEAF
v_call: TRBV10-2; j_call: TRBJ2-2; cdr3_aa: ASRSYPSRTGNTGELF
v_call: TRBV15; j_call: TRBJ2-3; cdr3_aa: ATSRDIAAAGY
v_call: TRBV6-6; j_call: TRBJ2-7; cdr3_aa: ASSYSPMGQTYEQY
v_call: TRBV19; j_call: TRBJ2-6; cdr3_aa: ASTKRGVSGANVLT